The T cell receptor (beta chain) under discussion was sequenced for a study of blood T cell repertoires in COVID-19. Study-level background: T cells, B-cell-depleted T cells, or PBMCs supplied cDNA or gDNA.

This CDR3 region has 14 residues. The germline CDR1 and CDR2 sequences are LGHDT and YNNKEL (reference sequence). V trimming: 1 base; J trimming: 4 bases; junction bases outside the gene matches: 0. Some clones are missing from TCRdb's copy, which holds only in-frame ones; the method was immunoSEQ multiplex PCR. Of about 270,000 clones in the sample, 65% to 85% were seen once. The receptor comes from a man at least 80 years old with acute or convalescent COVID-19. The sequencing input was peripheral blood. This chain links TRBV3-1 (or the pseudogene TRBV3-2) with TRBJ1-3; 8 bases map to TRBD1. The CDR3 coding sequence is TGTGCCAGCAGCCAAGGGACAGGGGGAAACACCATATATTTT. Amino acids: CASSQGTGGNTIYF.